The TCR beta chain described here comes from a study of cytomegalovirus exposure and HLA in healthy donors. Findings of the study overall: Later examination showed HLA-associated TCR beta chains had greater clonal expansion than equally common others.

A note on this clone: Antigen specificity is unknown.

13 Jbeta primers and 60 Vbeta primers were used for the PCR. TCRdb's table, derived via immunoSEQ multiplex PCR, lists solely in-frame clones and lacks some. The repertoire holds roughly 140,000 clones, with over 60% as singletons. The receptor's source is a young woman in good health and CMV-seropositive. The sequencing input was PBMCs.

In DNA form, the CDR3 reads TGTGCCAGCAGCACCTCGACAGGTGTGCGGTATGGCTACACCTTC. Its protein product is CASSTSTGVRYGYTF. The V call is TRBV9, the J call TRBJ1-2; the D gene is possibly TRBD1 (6 bases). The CDR3 runs 15 residues. V was cut by 4 bases and J by 5 bases, with 18 bases left in between. Germline V CDR1 and CDR2: SGDLS, YYNGEE.